The table lists the clone carrying this T cell receptor beta chain with a few counts. Trimming stripped 2 bases from V and 0 bases from J, with 10 bases between. Germline CDR1 and CDR2: WNHNN and SYGVQD (reference sequence). This CDR3 is built from 15 residues. In the original workflow: Amplified reference gene primers provided the basis for estimating nucleated cell counts. The protocol was immunoSEQ multiplex PCR, while the TCRdb copy is restricted to in-frame clones and leaves out a portion. The V and J calls and clone size are taken from that table; D and trimming were inferred from the DNA. Of over 400,000 clones detected, approximately 90% appear once; the ten largest clones hold 1.4%. The sample originates from a study of blood T cell repertoires in COVID-19. For the study at large: Samples of COVID-19 (acute and convalescent) were obtained from the United States, Italy and Spain. PBMCs, B-cell-depleted T cells, or T cells provided the cDNA or gDNA that made up the material.

The V call is TRBV10-1, the J call TRBJ1-1; D gene uncertain. Material: peripheral blood. The clonotype was recovered from a woman in her thirties with active or convalescent COVID-19. The CDR3 bases are TGCGCCAGCAGTGAGGTGTCGGTCATGAACACTGAAGCTTTCTTT. Protein sequence: CASSEVSVMNTEAFF.